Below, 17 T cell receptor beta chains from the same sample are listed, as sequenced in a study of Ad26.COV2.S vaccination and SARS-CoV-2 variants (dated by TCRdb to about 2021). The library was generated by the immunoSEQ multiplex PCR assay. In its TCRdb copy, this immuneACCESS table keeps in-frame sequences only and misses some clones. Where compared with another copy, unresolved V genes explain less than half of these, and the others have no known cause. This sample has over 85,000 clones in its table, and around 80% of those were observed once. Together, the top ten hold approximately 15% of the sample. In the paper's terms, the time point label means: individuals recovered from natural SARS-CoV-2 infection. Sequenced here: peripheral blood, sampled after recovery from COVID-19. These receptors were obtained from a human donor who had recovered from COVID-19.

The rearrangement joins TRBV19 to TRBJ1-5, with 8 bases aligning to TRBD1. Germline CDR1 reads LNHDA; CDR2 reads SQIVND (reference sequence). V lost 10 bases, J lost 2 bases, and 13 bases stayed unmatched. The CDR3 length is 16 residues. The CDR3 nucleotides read TGTGCCACCTCTCTGCCCCAGGGGGCGCGCAATCAGCCCCAGCATTTT. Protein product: CATSLPQGARNQPQHF.

The CDR3 loop is CASSFGLAGGGEQFF. CDR3 coding DNA: TGCGCCAGCAGCTTCGGGCTAGCGGGGGGAGGTGAGCAGTTCTTC. V usage is TRBV5-1 and J usage is TRBJ2-1; 11 nucleotides line up with TRBD2. Germline V gene data show CDR1 as SGHRS and CDR2 as YFSETQ. The junction had 7 bases not matched to a gene; V was cut back by 2 bases and J by 9 bases. This CDR3 has 15 amino acids.

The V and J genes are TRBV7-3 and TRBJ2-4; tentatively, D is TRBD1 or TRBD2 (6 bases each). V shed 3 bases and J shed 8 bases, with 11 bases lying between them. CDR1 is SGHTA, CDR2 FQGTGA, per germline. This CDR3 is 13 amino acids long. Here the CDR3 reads CASSFAGEDIQYF. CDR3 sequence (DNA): TGTGCCAGCAGCTTCGCAGGGGAGGACATTCAGTACTTC.

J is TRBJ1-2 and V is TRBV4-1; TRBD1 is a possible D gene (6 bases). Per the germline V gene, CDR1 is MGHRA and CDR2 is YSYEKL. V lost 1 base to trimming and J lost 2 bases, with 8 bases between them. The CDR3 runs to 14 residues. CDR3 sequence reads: CASSQATGNYGYTF. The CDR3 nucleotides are TGCGCCAGCAGCCAAGCCACAGGGAACTATGGCTACACCTTC.

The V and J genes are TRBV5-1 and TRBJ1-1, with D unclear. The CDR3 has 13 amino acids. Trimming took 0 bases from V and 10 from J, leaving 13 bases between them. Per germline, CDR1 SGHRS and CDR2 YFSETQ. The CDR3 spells CASSLDGDAGAFF. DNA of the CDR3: TGCGCCAGCAGCTTGGACGGGGATGCAGGAGCTTTCTTT.

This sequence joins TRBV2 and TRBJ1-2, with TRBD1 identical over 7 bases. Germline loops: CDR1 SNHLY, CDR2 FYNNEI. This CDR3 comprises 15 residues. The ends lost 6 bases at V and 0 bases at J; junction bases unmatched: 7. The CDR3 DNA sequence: TGTGCCAGCAGGGTACAAGGGGGCTCTAACTATGGCTACACCTTC. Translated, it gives CASRVQGGSNYGYTF. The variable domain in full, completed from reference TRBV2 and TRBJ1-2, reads EPEVTQTPSHQVTQMGQEVILRCVPISNHLYFYWYRQILGQKVEFLVSFYNNEISEKSEIFDDQFSVERPDGSNFTLKIRSTKLEDSAMYFCASRVQGGSNYGYTFGSGTRLTVV.

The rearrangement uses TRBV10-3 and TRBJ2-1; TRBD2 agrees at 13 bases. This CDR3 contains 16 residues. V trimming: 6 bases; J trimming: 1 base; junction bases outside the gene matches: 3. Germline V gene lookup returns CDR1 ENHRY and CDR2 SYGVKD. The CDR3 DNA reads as TGTGCCATCAGCGGGACTAGCGGGGCTTCCTACAATGAGCAGTTCTTC. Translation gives CAISGTSGASYNEQFF.

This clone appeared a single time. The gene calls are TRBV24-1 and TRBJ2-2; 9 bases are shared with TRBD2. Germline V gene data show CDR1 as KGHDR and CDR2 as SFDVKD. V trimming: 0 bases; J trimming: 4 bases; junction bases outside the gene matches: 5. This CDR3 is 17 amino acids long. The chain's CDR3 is CATSDLLSSGATGELFF. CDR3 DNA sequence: TGTGCCACCAGTGATTTGCTTTCTAGCGGGGCCACCGGGGAGCTGTTTTTT.

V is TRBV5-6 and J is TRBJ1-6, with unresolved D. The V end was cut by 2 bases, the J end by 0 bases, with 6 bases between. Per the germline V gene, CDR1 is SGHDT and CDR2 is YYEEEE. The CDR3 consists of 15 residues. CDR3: CASSLPSSYNSPLHF. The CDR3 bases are TGTGCCAGCAGCTTACCGAGCTCCTATAATTCACCCCTCCACTTT.

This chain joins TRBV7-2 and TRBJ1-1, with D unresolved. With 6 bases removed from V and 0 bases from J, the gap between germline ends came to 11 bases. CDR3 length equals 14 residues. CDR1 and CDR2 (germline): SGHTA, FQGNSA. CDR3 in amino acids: CASSPPGVNTEAFF. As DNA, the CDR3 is TGTGCCAGCAGTCCCCCCGGGGTGAACACTGAAGCTTTCTTT.

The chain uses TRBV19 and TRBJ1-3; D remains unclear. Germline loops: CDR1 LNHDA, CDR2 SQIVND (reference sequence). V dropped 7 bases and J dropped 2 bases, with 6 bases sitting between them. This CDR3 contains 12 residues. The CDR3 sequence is CASTPPGNTIYF. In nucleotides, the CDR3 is TGTGCCAGTACCCCACCTGGAAACACCATATATTTT.

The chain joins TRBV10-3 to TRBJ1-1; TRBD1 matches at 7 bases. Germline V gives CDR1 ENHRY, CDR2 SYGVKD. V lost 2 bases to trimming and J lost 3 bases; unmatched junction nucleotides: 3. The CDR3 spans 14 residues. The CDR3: CAISEHQGDTEAFF. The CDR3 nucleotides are TGTGCCATCAGTGAGCACCAGGGGGACACTGAAGCTTTCTTT.

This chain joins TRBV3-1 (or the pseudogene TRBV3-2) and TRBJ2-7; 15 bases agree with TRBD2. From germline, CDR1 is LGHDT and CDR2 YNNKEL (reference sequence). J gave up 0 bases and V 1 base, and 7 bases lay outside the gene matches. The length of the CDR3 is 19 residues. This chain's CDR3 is CASSQVPGLAGGTSYEQYF. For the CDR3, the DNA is TGTGCCAGCAGCCAAGTGCCGGGACTAGCGGGGGGAACCTCCTACGAGCAGTACTTC.

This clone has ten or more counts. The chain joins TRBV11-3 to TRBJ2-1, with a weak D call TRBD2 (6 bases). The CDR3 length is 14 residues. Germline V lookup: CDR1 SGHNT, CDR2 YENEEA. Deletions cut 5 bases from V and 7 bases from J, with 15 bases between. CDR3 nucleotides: TGTGCCAGCAGCCCCCCGGGGGTGGGTAATGAGCAGTTCTTC. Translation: CASSPPGVGNEQFF.

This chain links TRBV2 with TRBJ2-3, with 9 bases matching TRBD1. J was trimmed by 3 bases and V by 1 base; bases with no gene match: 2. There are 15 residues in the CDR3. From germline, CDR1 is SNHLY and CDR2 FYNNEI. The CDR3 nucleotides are TGTGCCAGCAGTGAAGTGGGACAGGGTACAGATACGCAGTATTTT. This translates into CASSEVGQGTDTQYF.

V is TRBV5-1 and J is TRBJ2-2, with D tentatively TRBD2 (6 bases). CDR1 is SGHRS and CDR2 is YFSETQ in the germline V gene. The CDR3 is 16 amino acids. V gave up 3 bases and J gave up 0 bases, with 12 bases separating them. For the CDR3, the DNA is TGCGCCAGCAGCTCTCGGGCGGGGTCGAACACCGGGGAGCTGTTTTTT. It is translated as CASSSRAGSNTGELFF.

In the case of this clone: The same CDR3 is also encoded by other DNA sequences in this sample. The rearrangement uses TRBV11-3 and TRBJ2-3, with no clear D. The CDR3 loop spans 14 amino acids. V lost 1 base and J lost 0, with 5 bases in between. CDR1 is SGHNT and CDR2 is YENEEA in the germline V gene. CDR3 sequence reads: CASSLAASTDTQYF. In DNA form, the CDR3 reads TGTGCCAGCAGCTTAGCAGCCAGCACAGATACGCAGTATTTT.